The T cell receptor beta chain described here comes from a study of blood T cell repertoires in COVID-19. Overall study context: The United States, Italy and Spain supplied acute and convalescent COVID-19 samples.

V dropped 4 bases and J dropped 7 bases, with 21 bases sitting between them. CDR1 is KGHDR, CDR2 SFDVKD, per germline. The CDR3 totals 16 residues. Measured with immunoSEQ multiplex PCR; TCRdb has only the in-frame clones, and not every one. Here the sample spans 55,000 to 75,000 clones, roughly four fifths being singletons. The chain uses TRBV24-1 and TRBJ2-5; D is possibly TRBD1 (7 bases). Sample: peripheral blood. This TCR derives from a man older than 75 with COVID-19, enrolled during active disease. The CDR3 DNA reads TGTGCCACCAGTGAGCCAGGGGGGATCTATCCGGGGACCCAGTACTTC. This encodes CATSEPGGIYPGTQYF.